The 22 T cell receptor beta chains below all came from one sample that was sequenced in a study of cytomegalovirus exposure and HLA in healthy donors. The PCR employed 60 Vbeta primers together with 13 Jbeta primers. Repertoires were generated with immunoSEQ multiplex PCR, while TCRdb's copy carries only in-frame clones and drops some. The sample holds about 210,000 clones, approximately 78% seen once. The sequenced sample was PBMCs. The receptors stem from a young man in good health and CMV-seronegative.

The genes are TRBV7-3 and TRBJ2-6; 7 nucleotides line up with TRBD1. V lost 5 bases to trimming and J lost 4 bases; unmatched junction nucleotides: 5. Germline assignment: CDR1 SGHTA and CDR2 FQGTGA. The length of the CDR3 is 15 residues. The CDR3 sequence: CASSIGQAGANVLTF. The DNA for the CDR3 is TGTGCCAGCAGCATCGGACAGGCAGGGGCCAACGTCCTGACTTTC.

V and J are TRBV6-1 and TRBJ2-5, with D perhaps TRBD1 (5 bases). Trimming removed 2 bases at V and 5 bases at J, with 15 bases between. The germline V gene encodes CDR1 MNHNS and CDR2 SASEGT. CDR3 size: 15 residues. The CDR3 is CASSESTVGAETQYF. CDR3 coding DNA: TGTGCCAGCAGTGAATCCACCGTAGGGGCGGAGACCCAGTACTTC.

This chain uses TRBV7-3 with TRBJ1-1, with D possibly TRBD1 on 5 matching bases. With 1 base removed from V and 4 bases from J, the gap between germline ends came to 10 bases. The CDR3 consists of 14 residues. Germline CDR1 and CDR2: SGHTA and FQGTGA. The CDR3 sequence: CASSLMGGTTEAFF. The CDR3 region has the DNA TGTGCCAGCAGCTTAATGGGAGGGACCACTGAAGCTTTCTTT.

The V gene is TRBV6-5, the J gene TRBJ2-7, with 7 bases that match TRBD1. This CDR3 has 14 amino acids. The V and J ends lost 4 bases and 0 bases, in that order; junction bases with no gene match: 3. Germline lookup yields CDR1 MNHEY and CDR2 SVGAGI. CDR3 DNA: TGTGCCAGCAGTTTCCGGGACAGCTCCTACGAGCAGTACTTC. It yields the protein CASSFRDSSYEQYF.

This clone has only one observation. This sequence joins TRBV28 and TRBJ1-6; 7 positions match TRBD1. This CDR3 has 14 residues. Germline lookup yields CDR1 MDHEN and CDR2 SYDVKM. J was trimmed by 7 bases and V by 7 bases; bases with no gene match: 7. The CDR3 loop is CASTAGQNNSPLHF. As DNA, the CDR3 is TGTGCCAGCACCGCGGGACAGAACAATTCACCCCTCCACTTT. Filled out from reference TRBV28 and TRBJ1-6, the complete variable domain reads DVKVTQSSRYLVKRTGEKVFLECVQDMDHENMFWYRQDPGLGLRLIYFSYDVKMKEKGDIPEGYSVSREKKERFSLILESASTNQTSMYLCASTAGQNNSPLHFGNGTRLTVT.

This rearrangement joins TRBV28 to TRBJ2-5, with 12 bases matching TRBD2. This CDR3 has 16 residues. The J segment lost 2 bases and the V segment lost 10 bases, leaving 11 bases of the junction unmatched. The V gene's germline CDR1 is MDHEN and CDR2 SYDVKM. CDR3 DNA sequence: TGTGCCACCTACCCGCTAGCGGGGGGGAATCAAGAGACCCAGTACTTC. Translated: CATYPLAGGNQETQYF.

CDR3 nucleotides: TGTGCCAGCACAGGACAGTTGAACACTGAAGCTTTCTTT. It translates to CASTGQLNTEAFF. The chain joins TRBV6-1 to TRBJ1-1, with D possibly TRBD1 on 6 matching bases. Trimming removed 7 bases at V and 0 bases at J, with 9 bases between. Germline V gives CDR1 MNHNS, CDR2 SASEGT. CDR3 length: 13 residues.

The chain links TRBV5-4 to TRBJ2-7, with 8 bases identical to TRBD2. After removal of 4 bases from V and 3 bases from J, the junction contained 3 bases not matched to a gene. Germline CDR1 and CDR2: SGHNT and YYREEE (reference sequence). The CDR3 is made up of 13 amino acids. CDR3 DNA sequence: TGTGCCAGCAGCACTAGCGGTTACTACGAGCAGTACTTC. Translating gives CASSTSGYYEQYF.

The rearrangement links TRBV4-3 to TRBJ1-6; no definite D call. This CDR3 is 14 amino acids long. Per the germline V gene, CDR1 is LGHNA and CDR2 is YSLEER. Trimming pared 0 bases from V and 6 bases from J, leaving 6 bases between. Here the CDR3 DNA reads TGCGCCAGCAGCCAAGATTTAGCTAATTCACCCCTCCACTTT. Its protein is CASSQDLANSPLHF.

Only one count was recorded for this clone. J is TRBJ2-2 and V is TRBV2; D might be TRBD1 (6 bases). This CDR3 contains 15 residues. CDR1 and CDR2 from the germline V gene are SNHLY and FYNNEI. Trimming took 7 bases from V and 5 from J, leaving 17 bases between them. For the CDR3, the DNA is TGTGCCAGCAAAAGGGGCAGGGGCAGTACCGGGGAGCTGTTTTTT. It specifies CASKRGRGSTGELFF.

The CDR3 region has the DNA TGTGCCAGCAGCTTGGCGACAGGGCACTATGGCTACACCTTC. This codes for CASSLATGHYGYTF. The rearrangement uses TRBV5-4 and TRBJ1-2, with 7 bases identical to TRBD1. The V gene end was trimmed by 0 bases and the J gene end by 3 bases; junction bases not matched to a gene: 2. Germline assignment: CDR1 SGHNT and CDR2 YYREEE (reference sequence). The CDR3 length is 14 residues.

The genes are TRBV18 and TRBJ1-1; D gene uncertain. Trimming left V 2 bases short and J 1 base short, with 8 bases between. Germline V gene lookup returns CDR1 KGHSH and CDR2 LQKENI. The CDR3 is 14 residues long. The CDR3 DNA sequence: TGTGCCAGCTCACCAACCACTGGGAACACTGAAGCTTTCTTT. It encodes CASSPTTGNTEAFF. The whole variable domain, remainder taken from reference TRBV18 and TRBJ1-1, is NAGVMQNPRHLVRRRGQEARLRCSPMKGHSHVYWYRQLPEEGLKFMVYLQKENIIDESGMPKERFSAEFPKEGPSILRIQQVVRGDSAAYFCASSPTTGNTEAFFGQGTRLTVV.

With respect to this clone: The sample holds other DNA sequences that translate to the same CDR3. This sequence joins TRBV15 and TRBJ2-3; 10 nucleotides align to TRBD1. The CDR3 loop spans 17 amino acids. V gave up 2 bases and J gave up 3 bases; unmatched junction bases: 8. The germline V gene encodes CDR1 LNHNV and CDR2 YYDKDF (reference sequence). The chain's CDR3 is CATSRRTGGRSTDTQYF. DNA of the CDR3: TGTGCCACCAGCAGACGGACAGGGGGAAGGAGTACAGATACGCAGTATTTT.

The gene calls are TRBV9 and TRBJ2-3; the D is unclear. The V gene's germline CDR1 is SGDLS and CDR2 YYNGEE. The CDR3 runs 13 residues. Trimming cost V 2 bases and J 0 bases, with 4 bases left between them. This chain's CDR3 is CASSVTSTDTQYF. In DNA, the CDR3 is TGTGCCAGCAGCGTCACTAGCACAGATACGCAGTATTTT.

This clone has more than one count but fewer than ten. V is TRBV6-6 and J is TRBJ1-1; no clear D. The V end was cut by 4 bases, the J end by 11 bases, with 5 bases between. The germline CDR1 and CDR2 sequences are MNHNY and SVGAGI (reference sequence). The CDR3 sequence is 9 residues long. The CDR3 coding sequence is TGTGCCAGCAGTTTGTCGGCTTTCTTT. Translating it yields CASSLSAFF.

The rearrangement joins TRBV27 to TRBJ2-5, with D maybe TRBD2 (5 bases). V lost 2 bases, J lost 1 base, and 14 bases lay in between. Germline V gene lookup returns CDR1 MNHEY and CDR2 SMNVEV (reference sequence). The CDR3 length is 16 residues. In DNA, the CDR3 is TGTGCCAGCAGTTTAAACCCTTTACGGGGCCAAGAGACCCAGTACTTC. It specifies CASSLNPLRGQETQYF.

The chain employs TRBV28 and TRBJ2-7; TRBD2 might be the D (6 bases). Germline loops: CDR1 MDHEN, CDR2 SYDVKM. Trimming removed 5 bases at V and 0 bases at J, with 11 bases between. This CDR3 has 14 residues. The CDR3, as DNA: TGTGCCAGCAGTGGGACTGACGGCTCCTACGAGCAGTACTTC. Translation gives CASSGTDGSYEQYF.

This clone was seen a handful of times. The rearrangement joins TRBV6-1 to TRBJ2-7; D is unresolved. V was trimmed by 0 bases and J by 0 bases, leaving 9 bases between them. Germline assignment: CDR1 MNHNS and CDR2 SASEGT. The CDR3 contains 15 residues. Here the CDR3 reads CASSEAGRNSYEQYF. In DNA, the CDR3 is TGTGCCAGCAGTGAAGCGGGCAGGAACTCCTACGAGCAGTACTTC.

This clone was observed once. The rearrangement joins TRBV28 to TRBJ2-1, with 8 bases that match TRBD1. The junction had 4 bases not matched to a gene; V was cut back by 3 bases and J by 3 bases. CDR1 MDHEN and CDR2 SYDVKM come from the germline V gene. CDR3 length equals 15 residues. Here the CDR3 DNA reads TGTGCCAGCAGTTTCTCAGGGGGCCTCTACAATGAGCAGTTCTTC. Its translation is CASSFSGGLYNEQFF.

The rearrangement uses TRBV5-1 and TRBJ1-3, with D tentatively TRBD1 (6 bases). V was trimmed by 4 bases and J by 0 bases, leaving 8 bases between them. Germline values: CDR1 SGHRS, CDR2 YFSETQ. This CDR3 is built from 14 residues. The CDR3 DNA follows: TGCGCCAGCAGCGTACAGGGCTCTGGAAACACCATATATTTT. Translated, it gives CASSVQGSGNTIYF.

This chain links TRBV9 with TRBJ2-5; tentative D call: TRBD1 (6 bases). Germline V CDR1 and CDR2: SGDLS, YYNGEE. The CDR3 sequence is 15 residues long. The V gene lost 0 bases and the J gene lost 2 bases, with 11 bases spanning the gap. The chain's CDR3 is CASSVEGVAQETQYF. The CDR3 DNA follows: TGTGCCAGCAGCGTAGAGGGGGTGGCGCAAGAGACCCAGTACTTC.

This chain connects TRBV27 to TRBJ1-2, with D uncertain. CDR3 length: 15 amino acids. Germline assignment: CDR1 MNHEY and CDR2 SMNVEV (reference sequence). Trimming took off 6 bases at V and 0 bases at J, with 14 bases between the two ends. The CDR3 spells CASSRGGRTNYGYTF. The CDR3 coding sequence is TGTGCCAGCAGCCGCGGTGGCCGGACTAACTATGGCTACACCTTC.